Shown below are 11 T cell receptor beta chains from a single sample sequenced in a study of cytomegalovirus exposure and HLA in healthy donors. With 60 Vbeta and 13 Jbeta primers, the PCR was carried out. Some clones are missing from TCRdb's copy, which holds only in-frame ones; the method was immunoSEQ multiplex PCR. The repertoire holds fewer than 200,000 clones, with about 81% as singletons. Sequences were obtained from PBMCs. The receptors stem from a woman in her fifties or sixties in good health and CMV-seropositive.

The genes are TRBV5-1 and TRBJ1-1, with 7 bases matching TRBD1. V lost 7 bases and J lost 1; bases outside the gene matches: 4. The CDR3 consists of 13 residues. Germline loops: CDR1 SGHRS, CDR2 YFSETQ. CDR3 in DNA: TGCGCCAGCCGGAGGGGGCCGAACACTGAAGCTTTCTTT. Protein product: CASRRGPNTEAFF. The variable domain in full, completed from reference TRBV5-1 and TRBJ1-1, reads KAGVTQTPRYLIKTRGQQVTLSCSPISGHRSVSWYQQTPGQGLQFLFEYFSETQRNKGNFPGRFSGRQFSNSRSEMNVSTLELGDSALYLCASRRGPNTEAFFGQGTRLTVV.

V and J are TRBV30 and TRBJ1-3; perhaps TRBD1 as D (6 bases). The germline CDR1 and CDR2 sequences are GTSNPN and SVGIG (reference sequence). There are 14 residues in the CDR3. Trimming removed 0 bases at V and 5 bases at J, with 11 bases between. CDR3: CAWSVQDSRNTIYF. The CDR3 nucleotides read TGTGCCTGGAGTGTACAGGACAGTAGAAACACCATATATTTT.

With respect to this clone: This sample also contains other DNA sequences that code for the same CDR3. This chain links TRBV5-1 with TRBJ2-6; possibly TRBD2 for D (5 bases). Germline V CDR1 and CDR2: SGHRS, YFSETQ. V was shortened by 1 base and J by 4 bases, with 9 bases between the two germline ends. The CDR3 covers 15 residues. CDR3 region: CASSLSGSGANVLTF. CDR3 bases: TGCGCCAGCAGCTTGTCGGGATCCGGGGCCAACGTCCTGACTTTC.

The rearrangement joins TRBV6-1 to TRBJ2-2; the D is unclear. CDR3 length: 14 amino acids. The germline V gene encodes CDR1 MNHNS and CDR2 SASEGT. Deletions cut 11 bases from V and 4 bases from J, with 17 bases between. Here the CDR3 reads CAGAVTSTTGELFF. In nucleotides, the CDR3 is TGTGCCGGAGCAGTGACTTCAACCACCGGGGAGCTGTTTTTT.

The chain is built from TRBV6-1 and TRBJ2-5, with 8 nucleotides matching TRBD1. The DNA end favors TRBJ2-7, so the J call may be wrong. From germline, CDR1 is MNHNS and CDR2 SASEGT. The CDR3 spans 15 residues. The CDR3 loop reads CASSEYDRGVYEQYF. The CDR3 region has the DNA TGTGCCAGCAGTGAATATGACAGGGGCGTCTACGAGCAGTACTTC.

The chain joins TRBV19 to TRBJ1-2; D is perhaps TRBD1 (5 bases). The V gene lost 7 bases and the J gene lost 5 bases, with 17 bases spanning the gap. CDR1 and CDR2 (germline): LNHDA, SQIVND (reference sequence). CDR3 size: 14 residues. The CDR3 DNA reads as TGTGCCAGTAAAAAGACAGCATCGAATTATGGCTACACCTTC. Translating it yields CASKKTASNYGYTF.

This chain connects TRBV5-4 to TRBJ1-2; possibly TRBD1 for D (6 bases). The CDR3 runs 14 residues. V shed 2 bases and J shed 0 bases, with 8 bases lying between them. Germline values: CDR1 SGHNT, CDR2 YYREEE (reference sequence). CDR3: CASSLQGANYGYTF. The CDR3 region has the DNA TGTGCCAGCAGCTTACAGGGCGCTAACTATGGCTACACCTTC.

This clone was counted a few times. This chain uses TRBV9 with TRBJ1-6; possibly TRBD1 for D (6 bases). V lost 0 bases, J lost 2 bases, and 18 bases lay in between. This CDR3 has 19 amino acids. Per germline, CDR1 SGDLS and CDR2 YYNGEE. The CDR3 DNA reads as TGTGCCAGCAGCGTAGGGGTGCAGGGACACGGGACCTATAATTCACCCCTCCACTTT. Its protein is CASSVGVQGHGTYNSPLHF.

CDR3 residues: CASSGEGGAKQYF. CDR3 coding DNA: TGTGCCAGCAGTGGAGAGGGGGGGGCAAAGCAGTACTTC. The V call is TRBV27, the J call TRBJ2-7; TRBD2 might be the D (7 bases). From germline, CDR1 is MNHEY and CDR2 SMNVEV (reference sequence). CDR3 size: 13 residues. Trimming cost V 5 bases and J 8 bases, with 16 bases left between them.

The table lists this clone with a few counts. The chain carries TRBV5-4 and TRBJ2-7; 10 bases agree with TRBD2. With V trimmed by 4 bases and J by 2 bases, 6 bases remained unmatched. The germline CDR1 and CDR2 sequences are SGHNT and YYREEE (reference sequence). The CDR3 is 15 residues long. CDR3 sequence reads: CASSPQTSGPYEQYF. CDR3 nucleotides: TGTGCCAGCAGCCCCCAGACTAGCGGGCCCTACGAGCAGTACTTC. The whole variable domain, filled in from reference TRBV5-4 and TRBJ2-7, reads ETGVTQSPTHLIKTRGQQVTLRCSSQSGHNTVSWYQQALGQGPQFIFQYYREEENGRGNFPPRFSGLQFPNYSSELNVNALELDDSALYLCASSPQTSGPYEQYFGPGTRLTVT.

This clone was picked up one time. The chain links TRBV4-1 to TRBJ2-7, with 8 bases fitting TRBD2. CDR3 length equals 15 residues. Germline V gene lookup returns CDR1 MGHRA and CDR2 YSYEKL. J lost 3 bases, V lost 3 bases, and 7 bases had no gene match. The CDR3 is CASSQEAGENYEQYF. In DNA, the CDR3 is TGCGCCAGCAGCCAGGAAGCGGGGGAGAACTACGAGCAGTACTTC.